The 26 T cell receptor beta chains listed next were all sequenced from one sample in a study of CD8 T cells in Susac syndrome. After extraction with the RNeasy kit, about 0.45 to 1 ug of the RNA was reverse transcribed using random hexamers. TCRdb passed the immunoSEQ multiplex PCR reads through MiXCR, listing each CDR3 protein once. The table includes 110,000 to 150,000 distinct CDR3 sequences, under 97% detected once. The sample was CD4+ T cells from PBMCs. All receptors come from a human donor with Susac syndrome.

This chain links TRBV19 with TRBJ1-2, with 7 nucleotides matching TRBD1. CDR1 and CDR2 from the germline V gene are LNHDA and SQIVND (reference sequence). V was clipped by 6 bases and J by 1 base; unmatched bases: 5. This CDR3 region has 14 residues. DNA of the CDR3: TGTGCCAGTAGAGGGACAGACCATAACTATGGCTACACCTTC. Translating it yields CASRGTDHNYGYTF.

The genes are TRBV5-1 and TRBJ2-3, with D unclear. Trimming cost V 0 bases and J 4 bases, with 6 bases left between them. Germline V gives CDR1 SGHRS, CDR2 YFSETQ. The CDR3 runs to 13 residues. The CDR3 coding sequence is TGCGCCAGCAGCTTGGAAGTCTCAGATACGCAGTATTTT. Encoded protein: CASSLEVSDTQYF.

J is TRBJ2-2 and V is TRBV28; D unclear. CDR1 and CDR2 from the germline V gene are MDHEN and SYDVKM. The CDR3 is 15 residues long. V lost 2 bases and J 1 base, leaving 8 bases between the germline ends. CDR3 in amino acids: CASSLARLNTGELFF. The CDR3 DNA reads TGTGCCAGCAGTTTAGCCAGGCTGAACACCGGGGAGCTGTTTTTT.

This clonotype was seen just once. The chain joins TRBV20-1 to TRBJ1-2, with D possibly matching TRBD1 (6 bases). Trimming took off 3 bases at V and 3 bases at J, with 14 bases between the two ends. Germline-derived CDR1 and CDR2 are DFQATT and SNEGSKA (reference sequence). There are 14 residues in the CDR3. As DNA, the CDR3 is TGCAGTGCTAGGGGAGGGGGGGCCGACTATGGCTACACCTTC. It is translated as CSARGGGADYGYTF.

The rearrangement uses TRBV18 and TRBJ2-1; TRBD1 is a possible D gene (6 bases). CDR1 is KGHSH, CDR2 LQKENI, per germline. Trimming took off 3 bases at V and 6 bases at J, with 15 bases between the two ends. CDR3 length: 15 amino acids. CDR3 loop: CASSPGTLRGNEQFF. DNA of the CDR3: TGTGCCAGCTCACCCGGGACCCTCAGGGGCAATGAGCAGTTCTTC.

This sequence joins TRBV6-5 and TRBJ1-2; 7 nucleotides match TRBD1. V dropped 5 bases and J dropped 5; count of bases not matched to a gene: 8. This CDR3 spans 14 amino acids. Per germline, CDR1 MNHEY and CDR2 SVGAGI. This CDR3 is CASSDQGGRYGYTF. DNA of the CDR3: TGTGCCAGCAGTGACCAGGGGGGTCGGTATGGCTACACCTTC.

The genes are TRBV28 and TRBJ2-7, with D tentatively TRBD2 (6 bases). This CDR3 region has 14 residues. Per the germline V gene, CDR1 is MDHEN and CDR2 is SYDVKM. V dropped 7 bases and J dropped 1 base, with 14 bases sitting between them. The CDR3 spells CASTLGGGSYEQYF. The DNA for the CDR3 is TGTGCCAGCACCCTCGGGGGAGGATCCTACGAGCAGTACTTC.

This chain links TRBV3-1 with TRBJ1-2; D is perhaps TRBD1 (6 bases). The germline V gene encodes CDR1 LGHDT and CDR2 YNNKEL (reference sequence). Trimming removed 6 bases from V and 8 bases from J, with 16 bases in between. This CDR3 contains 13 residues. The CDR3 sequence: CASSTTVRGGYTF. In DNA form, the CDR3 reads TGTGCCAGCAGTACGACAGTGAGGGGGGGCTACACCTTC. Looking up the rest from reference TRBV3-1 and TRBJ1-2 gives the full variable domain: DTAVSQTPKYLVTQMGNDKSIKCEQNLGHDTMYWYKQDSKKFLKIMFSYNNKELIINETVPNRFSPKSPDKAHLNLHINSLELGDSAVYFCASSTTVRGGYTFGSGTRLTVV.

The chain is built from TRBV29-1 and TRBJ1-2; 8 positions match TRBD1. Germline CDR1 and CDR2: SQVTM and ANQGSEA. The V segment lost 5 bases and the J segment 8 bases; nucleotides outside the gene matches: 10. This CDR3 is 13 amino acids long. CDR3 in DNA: TGCAGCGTTTCCGGGACAGGAGGTTTAGGCTACACCTTC. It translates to CSVSGTGGLGYTF.

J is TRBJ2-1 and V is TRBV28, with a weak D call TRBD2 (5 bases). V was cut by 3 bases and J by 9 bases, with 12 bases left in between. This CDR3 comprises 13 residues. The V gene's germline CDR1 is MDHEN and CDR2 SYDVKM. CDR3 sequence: CASSLRRLREQFF. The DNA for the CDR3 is TGTGCCAGCAGTTTGAGGAGGCTTCGTGAGCAGTTCTTC. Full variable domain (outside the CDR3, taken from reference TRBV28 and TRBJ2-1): DVKVTQSSRYLVKRTGEKVFLECVQDMDHENMFWYRQDPGLGLRLIYFSYDVKMKEKGDIPEGYSVSREKKERFSLILESASTNQTSMYLCASSLRRLREQFFGPGTRLTVL.

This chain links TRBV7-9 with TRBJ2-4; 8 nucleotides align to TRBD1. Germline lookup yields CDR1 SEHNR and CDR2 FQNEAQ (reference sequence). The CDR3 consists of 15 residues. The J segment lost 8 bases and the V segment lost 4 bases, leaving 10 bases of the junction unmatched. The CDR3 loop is CASSSDRGGGYIQYF. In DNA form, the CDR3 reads TGTGCCAGCAGCTCAGACAGGGGAGGCGGGTACATTCAGTACTTC. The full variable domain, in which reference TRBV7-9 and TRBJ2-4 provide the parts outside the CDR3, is DTGVSQNPRHKITKRGQNVTFRCDPISEHNRLYWYRQTLGQGPEFLTYFQNEAQLEKSRLLSDRFSAERPKGSFSTLEIQRTEQGDSAMYLCASSSDRGGGYIQYFGAGTRLSVL.

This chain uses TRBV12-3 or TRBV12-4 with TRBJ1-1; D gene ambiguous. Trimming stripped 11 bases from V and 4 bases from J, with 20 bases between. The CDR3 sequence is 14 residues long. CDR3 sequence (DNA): TGTGCCGTCTCCCTGAGGCAGAGTGGCACTGAAGCTTTCTTT. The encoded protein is CAVSLRQSGTEAFF.

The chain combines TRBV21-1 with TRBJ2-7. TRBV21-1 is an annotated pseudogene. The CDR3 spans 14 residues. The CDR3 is CASSKALSGYEQYF. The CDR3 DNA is TGTGCCAGCAGCAAAGCGCTTTCCGGCTACGAGCAGTACTTC.

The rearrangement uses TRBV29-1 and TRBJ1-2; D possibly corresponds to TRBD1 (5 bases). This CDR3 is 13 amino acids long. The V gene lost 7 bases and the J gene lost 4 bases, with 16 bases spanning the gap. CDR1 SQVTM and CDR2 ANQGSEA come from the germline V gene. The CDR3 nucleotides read TGCAGCGCCATCGGAGGGAGGGGCTATGGCTACACCTTC. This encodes CSAIGGRGYGYTF.

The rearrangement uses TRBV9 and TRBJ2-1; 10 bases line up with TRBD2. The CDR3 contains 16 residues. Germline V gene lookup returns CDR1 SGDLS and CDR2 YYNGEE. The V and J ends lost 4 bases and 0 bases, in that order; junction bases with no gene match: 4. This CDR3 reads CASSTSSGGSYNEQFF. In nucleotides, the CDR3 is TGTGCCAGCAGCACCTCTAGCGGGGGCTCCTACAATGAGCAGTTCTTC.

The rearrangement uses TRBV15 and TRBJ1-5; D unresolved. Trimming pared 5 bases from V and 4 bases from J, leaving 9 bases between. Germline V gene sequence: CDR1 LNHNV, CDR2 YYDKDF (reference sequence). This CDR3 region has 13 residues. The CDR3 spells CATSPDGNQPQHF. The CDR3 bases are TGTGCCACCAGCCCGGACGGGAATCAGCCCCAGCATTTT. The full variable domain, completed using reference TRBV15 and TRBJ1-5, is DAMVIQNPRYQVTQFGKPVTLSCSQTLNHNVMYWYQQKSSQAPKLLFHYYDKDFNNEADTPDNFQSRRPNTSFCFLDIRSPGLGDTAMYLCATSPDGNQPQHFGDGTRLSIL.

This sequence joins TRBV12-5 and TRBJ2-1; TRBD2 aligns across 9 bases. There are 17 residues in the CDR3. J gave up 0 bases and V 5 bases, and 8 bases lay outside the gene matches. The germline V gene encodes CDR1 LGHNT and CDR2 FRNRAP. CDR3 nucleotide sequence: TGTGCTAGTGGTCCCGGGACTAGCCCGAGCTCCTACAATGAGCAGTTCTTC. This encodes CASGPGTSPSSYNEQFF.

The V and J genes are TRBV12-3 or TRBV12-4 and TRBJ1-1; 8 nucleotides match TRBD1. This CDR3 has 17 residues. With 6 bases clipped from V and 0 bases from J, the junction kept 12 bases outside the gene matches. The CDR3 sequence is CASRNPGTGVMNTEAFF. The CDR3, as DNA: TGTGCCAGCAGGAACCCCGGGACAGGAGTAATGAACACTGAAGCTTTCTTT.

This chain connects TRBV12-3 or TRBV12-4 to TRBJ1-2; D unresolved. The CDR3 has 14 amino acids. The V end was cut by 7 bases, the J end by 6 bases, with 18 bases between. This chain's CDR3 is CASNSGNIGNGYTF. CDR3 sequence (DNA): TGTGCCAGCAACTCGGGGAACATCGGAAATGGCTACACCTTC.

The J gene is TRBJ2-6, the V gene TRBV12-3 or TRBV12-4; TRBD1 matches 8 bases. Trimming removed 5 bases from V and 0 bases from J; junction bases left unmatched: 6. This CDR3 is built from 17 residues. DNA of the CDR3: TGTGCCAGCAGTCTAACAGGGGGAGGCTCTGGGGCCAACGTCCTGACTTTC. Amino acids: CASSLTGGGSGANVLTF.

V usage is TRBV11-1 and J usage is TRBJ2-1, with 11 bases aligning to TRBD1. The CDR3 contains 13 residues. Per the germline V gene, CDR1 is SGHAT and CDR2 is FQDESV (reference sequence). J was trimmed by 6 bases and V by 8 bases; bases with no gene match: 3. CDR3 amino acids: CASGTGGPNEQFF. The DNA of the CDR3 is TGTGCCAGCGGGACAGGGGGACCCAATGAGCAGTTCTTC. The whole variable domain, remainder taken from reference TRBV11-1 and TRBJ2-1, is EAEVAQSPRYKITEKSQAVAFWCDPISGHATLYWYRQILGQGPELLVQFQDESVVDDSQLPKDRFSAERLKGVDSTLKIQPAELGDSAMYLCASGTGGPNEQFFGPGTRLTVL.

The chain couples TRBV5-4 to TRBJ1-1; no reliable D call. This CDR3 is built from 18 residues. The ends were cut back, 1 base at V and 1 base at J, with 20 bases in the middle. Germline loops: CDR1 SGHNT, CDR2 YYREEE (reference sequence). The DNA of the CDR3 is TGTGCCAGCAGCTTGCCTCTGACCACTGGGCAAGGGAACACTGAAGCTTTCTTT. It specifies CASSLPLTTGQGNTEAFF.

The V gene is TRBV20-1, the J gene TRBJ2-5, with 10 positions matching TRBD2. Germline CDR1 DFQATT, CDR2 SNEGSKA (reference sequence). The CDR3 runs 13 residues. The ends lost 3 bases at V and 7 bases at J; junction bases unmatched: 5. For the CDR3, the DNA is TGCAGTGCTAGTGAGCGGGGGGGGTGGACCCAGTACTTC. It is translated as CSASERGGWTQYF.

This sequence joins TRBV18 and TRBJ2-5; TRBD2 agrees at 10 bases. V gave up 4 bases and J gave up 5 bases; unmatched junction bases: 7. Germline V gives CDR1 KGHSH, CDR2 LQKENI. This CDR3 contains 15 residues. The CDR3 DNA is TGTGCCAGCTCACTCAGCGGGGGGGCCGTCGAGACCCAGTACTTC. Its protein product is CASSLSGGAVETQYF.

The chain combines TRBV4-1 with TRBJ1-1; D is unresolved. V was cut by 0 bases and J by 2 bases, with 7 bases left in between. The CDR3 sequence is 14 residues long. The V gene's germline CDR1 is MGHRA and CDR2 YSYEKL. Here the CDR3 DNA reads TGCGCCAGCAGCCAAGATGTACCAAACACTGAAGCTTTCTTT. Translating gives CASSQDVPNTEAFF.

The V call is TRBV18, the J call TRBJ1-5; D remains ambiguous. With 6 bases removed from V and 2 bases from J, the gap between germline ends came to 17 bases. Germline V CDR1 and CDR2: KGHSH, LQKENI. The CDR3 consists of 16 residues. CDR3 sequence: CASSLESGVGNQPQHF. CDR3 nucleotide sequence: TGTGCCAGCTCCCTCGAAAGCGGTGTTGGCAATCAGCCCCAGCATTTT.